This T cell receptor (beta chain) emerged from a study of technical replicates of blood from a handful of donors. The data were produced by immunoSEQ multiplex PCR, yet TCRdb's version contains in-frame clones alone and is incomplete. This table has roughly 51,000 clones, over 85% appearing once. V was clipped by 3 bases and J by 5 bases; unmatched bases: 7. CDR3 length: 15 amino acids. Germline lookup yields CDR1 SGHAT and CDR2 FQDESV (reference sequence). The V and J genes are TRBV11-1 and TRBJ2-5, with 9 bases lining up with TRBD1. Specimen: PBMCs. This clonotype was obtained from a human donor in good health. Some clones in this sample may be carry-over from other donors' samples. The CDR3 DNA sequence: TGTGCCAGCAGCTTGAGGGACAGGGAGGTGGAGACCCAGTACTTC. It is translated as CASSLRDREVETQYF. Full variable domain (outside the CDR3, taken from reference TRBV11-1 and TRBJ2-5): EAEVAQSPRYKITEKSQAVAFWCDPISGHATLYWYRQILGQGPELLVQFQDESVVDDSQLPKDRFSAERLKGVDSTLKIQPAELGDSAMYLCASSLRDREVETQYFGPGTRLLVL.